The 2 T cell receptor beta chains below come from one sample, sequenced in a study of T-cell memory formation after mild COVID-19. From the 5' RACE reads, TCRdb called clonotypes with MiXCR, one entry per CDR3 protein. The sample consists of about 350,000 distinct CDR3 sequences, 20% to 25% of them appearing once. The sample was PBMCs or a T cell subset sorted from them (not recorded which). The receptor source for this set is a man between 18 and 35 years old who had mild COVID-19 (a few samples of this study predate the infection). Cell type and time point are not known.

Only a few counts were recorded for this clonotype. The V call is TRBV7-9, the J call TRBJ2-7; tentatively, D is TRBD1 (6 bases). The CDR3 is 13 residues long. Trimming cost V 5 bases and J 9 bases, with 17 bases left between them. From germline, CDR1 is SEHNR and CDR2 FQNEAQ (reference sequence). The CDR3 protein is CASSREGVSWQYV. In DNA form, the CDR3 reads TGTGCCAGCAGCAGAGAGGGGGTATCATGGCAGTACGTC.

V and J are TRBV6-6 and TRBJ1-2, with TRBD1 matching 7 bases. V lost 6 bases to trimming and J lost 6 bases; unmatched junction nucleotides: 16. Germline CDR1 and CDR2: MNHNY and SVGAGI (reference sequence). The CDR3 contains 16 residues. The CDR3 sequence: CASSPGEGARFHGYTF. The DNA for the CDR3 is TGTGCCAGCAGCCCGGGGGAGGGGGCAAGGTTTCATGGCTACACCTTC.